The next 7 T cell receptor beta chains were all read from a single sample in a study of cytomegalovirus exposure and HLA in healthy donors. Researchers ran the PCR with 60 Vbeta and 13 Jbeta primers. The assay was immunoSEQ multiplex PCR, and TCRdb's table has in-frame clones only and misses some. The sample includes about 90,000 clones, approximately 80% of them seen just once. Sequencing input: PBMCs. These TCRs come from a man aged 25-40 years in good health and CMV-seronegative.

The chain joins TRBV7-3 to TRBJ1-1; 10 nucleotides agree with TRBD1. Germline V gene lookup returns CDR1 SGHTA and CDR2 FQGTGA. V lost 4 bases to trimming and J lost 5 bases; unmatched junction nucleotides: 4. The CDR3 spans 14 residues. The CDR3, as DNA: TGTGCCAGCAGCTGGGACAGGGGTGAGACTGAAGCTTTCTTT. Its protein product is CASSWDRGETEAFF.

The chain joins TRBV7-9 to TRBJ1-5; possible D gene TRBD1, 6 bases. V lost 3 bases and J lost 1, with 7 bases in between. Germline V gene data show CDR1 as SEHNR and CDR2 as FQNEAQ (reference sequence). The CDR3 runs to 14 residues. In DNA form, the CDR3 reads TGTGCCAGCAGCTTTCAGGGGAGCAATCAGCCCCAGCATTTT. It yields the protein CASSFQGSNQPQHF. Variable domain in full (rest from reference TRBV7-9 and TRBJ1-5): DTGVSQNPRHKITKRGQNVTFRCDPISEHNRLYWYRQTLGQGPEFLTYFQNEAQLEKSRLLSDRFSAERPKGSFSTLEIQRTEQGDSAMYLCASSFQGSNQPQHFGDGTRLSIL.

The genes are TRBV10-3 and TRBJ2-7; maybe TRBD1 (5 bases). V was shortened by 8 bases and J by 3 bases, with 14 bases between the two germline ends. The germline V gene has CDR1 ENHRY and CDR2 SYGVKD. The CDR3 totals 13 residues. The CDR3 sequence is CAIATTQVYEQYF. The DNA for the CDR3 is TGTGCCATCGCCACGACACAGGTCTACGAGCAGTACTTC.

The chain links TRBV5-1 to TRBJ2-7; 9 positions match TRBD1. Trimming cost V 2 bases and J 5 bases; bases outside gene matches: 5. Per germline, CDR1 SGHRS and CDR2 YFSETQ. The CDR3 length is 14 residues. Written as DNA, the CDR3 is TGCGCCAGCAGCTTTCGACAGGGGGGAAACGAGCAGTACTTC. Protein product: CASSFRQGGNEQYF.

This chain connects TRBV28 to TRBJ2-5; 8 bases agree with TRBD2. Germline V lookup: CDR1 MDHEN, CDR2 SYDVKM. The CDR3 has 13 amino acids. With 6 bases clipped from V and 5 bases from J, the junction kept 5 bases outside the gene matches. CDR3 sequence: CASRTGGKETQYF. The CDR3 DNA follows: TGTGCCAGCAGGACGGGGGGGAAGGAGACCCAGTACTTC.

The CDR3 nucleotides read TGTGCCAGCAGCCCCACAAGTTTCCCTGAAGCTTTCTTT. Its protein product is CASSPTSFPEAFF. The rearrangement uses TRBV7-2 and TRBJ1-1, with D unclear. CDR3 size: 13 residues. Germline V CDR1 and CDR2: SGHTA, FQGNSA. Trimming took off 5 bases at V and 6 bases at J, with 13 bases between the two ends.

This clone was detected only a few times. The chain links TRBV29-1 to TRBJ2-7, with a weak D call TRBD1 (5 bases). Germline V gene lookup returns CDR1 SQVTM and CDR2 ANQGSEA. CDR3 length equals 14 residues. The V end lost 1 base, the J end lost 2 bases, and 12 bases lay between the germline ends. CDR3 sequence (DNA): TGCAGCGTTGAAGTGCCCGACAGTACCTACGAGCAGTACTTC. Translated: CSVEVPDSTYEQYF.